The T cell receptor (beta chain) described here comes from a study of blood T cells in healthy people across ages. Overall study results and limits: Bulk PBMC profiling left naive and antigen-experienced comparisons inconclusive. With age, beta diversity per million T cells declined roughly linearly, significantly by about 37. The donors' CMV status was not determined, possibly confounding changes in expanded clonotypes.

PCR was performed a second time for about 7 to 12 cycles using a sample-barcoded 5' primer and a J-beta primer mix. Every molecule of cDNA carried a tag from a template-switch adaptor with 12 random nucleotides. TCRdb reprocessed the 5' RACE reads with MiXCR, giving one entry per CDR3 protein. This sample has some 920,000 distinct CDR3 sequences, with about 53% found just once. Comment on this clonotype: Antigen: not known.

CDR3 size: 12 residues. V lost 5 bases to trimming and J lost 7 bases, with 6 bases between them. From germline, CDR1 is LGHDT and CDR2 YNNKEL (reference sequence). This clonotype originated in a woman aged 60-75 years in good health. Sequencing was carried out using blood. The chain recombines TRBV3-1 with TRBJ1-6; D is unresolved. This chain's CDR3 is CASSVPNSPLHF. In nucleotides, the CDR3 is TGTGCCAGCAGCGTGCCCAATTCACCCCTCCACTTT.